Detailed here is one T cell receptor beta chain. The antigen is not known. These data belong to a study of blood T cells in healthy people across ages. Study-wide findings and caveats: Compared with aged donors, long-lived donors showed fewer expanded clones, suggesting selection.

A second PCR of 7 to 11 cycles used a sample-barcoded 5' primer and a J-beta primer mix. MiXCR, run by TCRdb on the 5' RACE reads, gives a single entry per CDR3 protein. The sample includes about 1.4 million distinct CDR3 sequences, 45% to 70% of them seen just once. The sequence was collected from a man aged 18 to 30 in good health. Sequencing was done on a sample of blood.

CDR3 protein: CSAKLRDGANYGYTF. CDR3 in DNA: TGCAGTGCAAAACTCCGGGACGGTGCTAACTATGGCTACACCTTC. This chain uses TRBV20-1 with TRBJ1-2, with a possible D match to TRBD1 (5 bases). V was clipped by 6 bases and J by 0 bases, with 17 bases between them. The CDR3 sequence is 15 residues long. Germline V gene sequence: CDR1 DFQATT, CDR2 SNEGSKA (reference sequence).